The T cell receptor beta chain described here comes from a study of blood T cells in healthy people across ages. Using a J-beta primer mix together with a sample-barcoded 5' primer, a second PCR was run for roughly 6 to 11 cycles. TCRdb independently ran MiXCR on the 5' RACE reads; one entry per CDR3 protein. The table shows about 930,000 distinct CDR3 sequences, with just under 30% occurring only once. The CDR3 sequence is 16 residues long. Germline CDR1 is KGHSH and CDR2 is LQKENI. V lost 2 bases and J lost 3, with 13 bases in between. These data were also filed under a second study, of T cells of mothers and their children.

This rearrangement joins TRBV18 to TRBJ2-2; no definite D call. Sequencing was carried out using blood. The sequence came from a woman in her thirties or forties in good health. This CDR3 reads CASSPIGVPDTGELFF. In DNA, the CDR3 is TGTGCCAGCTCACCAATTGGGGTACCGGACACCGGGGAGCTGTTTTTT.